This T cell receptor beta chain was obtained from a study of T cells in Graves' hyperthyroidism and ophthalmopathy. Overall study results and limits: Most thyroid clonotypes expanded above 0.001 appeared in blood too. Separating ophthalmopathy from stable hyperthyroidism was achieved by a 13 V-J model. Onset of ophthalmopathy came a median approximately 6.9 months after the model predicted it.

Germline CDR1 KGHSH, CDR2 LQKENI. V was shortened by 10 bases and J by 3 bases, with 18 bases between the two germline ends. CDR3 length equals 14 residues. It was uncontrolled infection, other autoimmune disease, pregnancy or lactation that excluded patients. Amplification of TCR beta CDR3 regions used RNA as the template. The study used the HTBI primer set for a first-round RT-PCR of the TCR CDR3. TCRdb re-called the multiplex PCR reads through MiXCR, storing one row per CDR3 protein. The sample consists of about 400,000 distinct CDR3 sequences, 15% of them appearing once. This clonotype was counted at least ten times. Its antigen is not identified.

This chain links TRBV18 with TRBJ1-2; D not resolved. This TCR derives from a woman aged 30 to 39 with Graves' hyperthyroidism. Material: blood. This chain's CDR3 is CATGETYMDYGYTF. DNA of the CDR3: TGTGCCACCGGGGAGACGTATATGGACTATGGCTACACCTTC.